This is a list of T cell receptor beta chains from one sample in a study of shared clonotypes between healthy human individuals. Method: immunoSEQ multiplex PCR; TCRdb's copy keeps in-frame clones and lacks some. The table includes approximately 1.4 million clones, approximately 98% detected once. Sequenced material: naive CD4+ T cells sorted from blood. The source is a man aged 25-45 years in good health. Each CDR3 is given with its conserved first and last residue. The order of the fields is CDR3 length, J gene, V gene, CDR3 protein.

>13|TRBJ2-7|TRBV7-3
CASSFTGAGEQYF
>14|TRBJ2-1|TRBV10-3
CAIRNRYSYNEQFF
>15|TRBJ2-7|TRBV5-6
CASSFRAPRTYEQYF
>15|TRBJ2-1|TRBV5-6
CASSSSGSSYNEQFF
>17|TRBJ1-5|TRBV23-1
CASSQSDPGGPSGPQHF
>16|TRBJ2-5|TRBV5-1
CASSLTPRAGQETQYF
>15|TRBJ2-2|TRBV5-1
CASSLAGPSTGELFF
>15|TRBJ2-2|TRBV7-9
CASSLAGPGPRELFF
>16|TRBJ2-7|TRBV28
CASSVLAAPKSYEQYF
>14|TRBJ2-7|TRBV6-6
CASSWGQGSYEQYF
>16|TRBJ2-7|TRBV7-8
CASSLDPTGALYEQYF